These 27 T cell receptor beta chains share one sample of origin, sequenced in a study of blood T cell repertoires in COVID-19. TCRdb keeps only in-frame clones here, not all; method: immunoSEQ multiplex PCR. The table lists about 240,000 clones, more than 85% of them singletons. Sequencing was carried out using peripheral blood. Source of these receptors: a woman aged 45-65 years with COVID-19, enrolled during active disease.

This clone has a single count. CDR3 sequence reads: CASRPRQATGELFF. The CDR3 coding sequence is TGTGCCAGCAGGCCACGGCAGGCCACCGGGGAGCTGTTTTTT. V is TRBV7-9 and J is TRBJ2-2, with unresolved D. This CDR3 comprises 14 residues. V lost 6 bases, J lost 4 bases, and 12 bases lay in between. Per the germline V gene, CDR1 is SEHNR and CDR2 is FQNEAQ (reference sequence).

The table lists this clone with a count of one. The chain uses TRBV9 and TRBJ2-7; 10 nucleotides agree with TRBD2. The CDR3 contains 14 residues. With V trimmed by 4 bases and J by 6 bases, 7 bases remained unmatched. Per germline, CDR1 SGDLS and CDR2 YYNGEE. CDR3 sequence reads: CASSKRGGQGEQYF. The DNA for the CDR3 is TGTGCCAGCAGCAAGCGGGGGGGCCAAGGCGAGCAGTACTTC.

The rearrangement links TRBV5-1 to TRBJ2-3; D ambiguous. Germline V gene data show CDR1 as SGHRS and CDR2 as YFSETQ. The CDR3 runs to 15 residues. V lost 0 bases and J lost 4, with 12 bases in between. The DNA of the CDR3 is TGCGCCAGCAGCTTGGCCGGGTCCCTGGCAGATACGCAGTATTTT. It codes for CASSLAGSLADTQYF.

This chain joins TRBV3-1 (or the pseudogene TRBV3-2) and TRBJ1-5; D is unresolved. Germline values: CDR1 LGHDT, CDR2 YNNKEL (reference sequence). V lost 3 bases and J 6 bases, leaving 12 bases between the germline ends. The CDR3 is 14 residues long. The CDR3 DNA reads as TGTGCCAGCAGCCATATCTGGTCTAGTCAGCCCCAGCATTTT. Encoded protein: CASSHIWSSQPQHF.

The chain couples TRBV19 to TRBJ2-5, with D possibly matching TRBD2 (6 bases). Per germline, CDR1 LNHDA and CDR2 SQIVND (reference sequence). CDR3 size: 15 residues. V lost 0 bases, J lost 5 bases, and 13 bases lay in between. The CDR3 coding sequence is TGTGCCAGTAGTATAGATAGCGGCGCGGGGGAGACCCAGTACTTC. This gives the protein CASSIDSGAGETQYF. The full variable domain, rest sourced from reference TRBV19 and TRBJ2-5, is DGGITQSPKYLFRKEGQNVTLSCEQNLNHDAMYWYRQDPGQGLRLIYYSQIVNDFQKGDIAEGYSVSREKKESFPLTVTSAQKNPTAFYLCASSIDSGAGETQYFGPGTRLLVL.

J is TRBJ2-7 and V is TRBV11-2, with 10 bases identical to TRBD1. Germline V gene lookup returns CDR1 SGHAT and CDR2 FQNNGV. The V gene end was trimmed by 2 bases and the J gene end by 6 bases; junction bases not matched to a gene: 4. CDR3 length: 14 amino acids. CDR3 sequence reads: CASSLLGDRGEQYF. CDR3 DNA sequence: TGTGCCAGCAGCTTACTTGGGGACAGGGGCGAGCAGTACTTC.

The V call is TRBV19, the J call TRBJ1-5; no firm D call. Trimming took 1 base from V and 3 from J, leaving 7 bases between them. The CDR3 is 14 residues long. The germline gives CDR1 LNHDA, CDR2 SQIVND (reference sequence). For the CDR3, the DNA is TGTGCCAGTAGTATAGGGGCAAACAATCAGCCCCAGCATTTT. Protein sequence: CASSIGANNQPQHF.

The genes are TRBV6-2 or TRBV6-3 and TRBJ2-6, with 7 bases matching TRBD2. The germline CDR1 and CDR2 sequences are MNHEY and SVGEGT. The CDR3 is made up of 15 amino acids. V dropped 3 bases and J dropped 2; count of bases not matched to a gene: 1. This CDR3 reads CASSYGGAGANVLTF. In DNA, the CDR3 is TGTGCCAGCAGTTATGGGGGGGCTGGGGCCAACGTCCTGACTTTC.

The chain carries TRBV19 and TRBJ1-6; 7 bases agree with TRBD1. The CDR3 contains 15 residues. The V segment lost 7 bases and the J segment 5 bases; nucleotides outside the gene matches: 8. Germline V gives CDR1 LNHDA, CDR2 SQIVND (reference sequence). In DNA, the CDR3 is TGTGCCAGTACCGGCCGGACAGGAGATAATTCACCCCTCCACTTT. Amino acids: CASTGRTGDNSPLHF. Complete variable domain (other parts from reference TRBV19 and TRBJ1-6): DGGITQSPKYLFRKEGQNVTLSCEQNLNHDAMYWYRQDPGQGLRLIYYSQIVNDFQKGDIAEGYSVSREKKESFPLTVTSAQKNPTAFYLCASTGRTGDNSPLHFGNGTRLTVT.

The chain combines TRBV24-1 with TRBJ1-6, with unresolved D. CDR1 is KGHDR and CDR2 is SFDVKD in the germline V gene. V was shortened by 3 bases and J by 2 bases, with 16 bases between the two germline ends. The CDR3 runs 18 residues. The CDR3 here is CATSDPDFSGPYNSPLHF. CDR3 bases: TGTGCCACCAGTGATCCGGACTTTTCGGGCCCCTATAATTCACCCCTCCACTTT.

J is TRBJ1-5 and V is TRBV6-6; D remains unclear. V was pared by 6 bases and J by 4 bases, with 16 bases between. The CDR3 runs to 15 residues. CDR1 is MNHNY, CDR2 SVGAGI, per germline (reference sequence). The CDR3 region has the DNA TGTGCCAGCAGCCTTCCGAAACTTATGAATCAGCCCCAGCATTTT. Its translation is CASSLPKLMNQPQHF.

This rearrangement joins TRBV6-6 to TRBJ1-2; D gene uncertain. CDR1 is MNHNY and CDR2 is SVGAGI in the germline V gene (reference sequence). The CDR3 is made up of 16 amino acids. With 6 bases removed from V and 0 bases from J, the gap between germline ends came to 17 bases. The CDR3 spells CASRQTGGSANYGYTF. The CDR3, as DNA: TGTGCCAGCAGGCAGACGGGTGGATCAGCTAACTATGGCTACACCTTC.

The chain is built from TRBV7-9 and TRBJ1-2, with D perhaps TRBD1 (6 bases). V lost 1 base and J lost 4, with 7 bases in between. Germline CDR1 reads SEHNR; CDR2 reads FQNEAQ (reference sequence). The CDR3 has 13 amino acids. CDR3 nucleotide sequence: TGTGCCAGCAGCTTAGGGGGGCTCTATGGCTACACCTTC. This codes for CASSLGGLYGYTF.

The rearrangement uses TRBV11-2 and TRBJ2-3, with unresolved D. Germline CDR1 and CDR2: SGHAT and FQNNGV. This CDR3 is built from 14 residues. Trimming removed 1 base at V and 2 bases at J, with 7 bases between. This CDR3 is CASSLVASTDTQYF. The DNA for the CDR3 is TGTGCCAGCAGCTTAGTAGCCTCCACAGATACGCAGTATTTT. Based on the CDR3 plus reference TRBV11-2 and TRBJ2-3, the full variable domain is EAGVAQSPRYKIIEKRQSVAFWCNPISGHATLYWYQQILGQGPKLLIQFQNNGVVDDSQLPKDRFSAERLKGVDSTLKIQPAKLEDSAVYLCASSLVASTDTQYFGPGTRLTVL.

The V call is TRBV27, the J call TRBJ2-7; 10 nucleotides line up with TRBD1. J lost 4 bases, V lost 3 bases, and 9 bases had no gene match. Per germline, CDR1 MNHEY and CDR2 SMNVEV (reference sequence). This CDR3 contains 16 residues. The CDR3 bases are TGTGCCAGCAGTTTTATTACGGGACAGGGGAAGTACGAGCAGTACTTC. Protein product: CASSFITGQGKYEQYF.

This clone was counted at least ten times. Other DNA sequences in this specimen translate into the identical CDR3. This chain joins TRBV18 and TRBJ2-3; D remains unclear. The germline V gene encodes CDR1 KGHSH and CDR2 LQKENI. The CDR3 has 12 residues. Between the trimmed V and J ends, which lost 3 bases and 4 bases, there was a span of 5 bases. The chain's CDR3 is CASSPLPDTQYF. CDR3 nucleotides: TGTGCCAGCTCACCCCTTCCAGATACGCAGTATTTT.

This chain links TRBV10-3 with TRBJ1-6; D perhaps matches TRBD1 (5 bases). The CDR3 covers 13 residues. Between the trimmed V and J ends, which lost 6 bases and 6 bases, there was a span of 9 bases. CDR1 and CDR2 from the germline V gene are ENHRY and SYGVKD. CDR3: CAISRDTNSPLHF. Here the CDR3 DNA reads TGTGCCATCAGCAGGGATACTAATTCACCCCTCCACTTT.

V gene TRBV7-6 combines with J gene TRBJ1-5; D unclear. Germline V gives CDR1 SGHVS, CDR2 FNYEAQ. The V gene lost 5 bases and the J gene lost 4 bases, with 9 bases spanning the gap. This CDR3 contains 13 residues. This CDR3 is CASSPEVNQPQHF. In DNA, the CDR3 is TGTGCCAGCAGCCCGGAGGTGAATCAGCCCCAGCATTTT.

This chain links TRBV9 with TRBJ2-5; possibly TRBD1 for D (6 bases). Trimming stripped 7 bases from V and 4 bases from J, with 17 bases between. From germline, CDR1 is SGDLS and CDR2 YYNGEE. This CDR3 comprises 14 residues. The CDR3 bases are TGTGCCAGCGAGAGGGGAAACAGGGCAGAGACCCAGTACTTC. It codes for CASERGNRAETQYF.

The chain has TRBV5-4 and TRBJ1-1, with TRBD1 matching over 7 bases. The ends lost 2 bases at V and 3 bases at J; junction bases unmatched: 4. The CDR3 is made up of 14 amino acids. Germline V gene data show CDR1 as SGHNT and CDR2 as YYREEE (reference sequence). CDR3 bases: TGTGCCAGCAGCTTACCTACAGGGGACACTGAAGCTTTCTTT. Encoded protein: CASSLPTGDTEAFF.

The chain couples TRBV25-1 to TRBJ1-4; a weak D match, TRBD1 (6 bases). Germline-derived CDR1 and CDR2 are MGHDK and SYGVNS. V lost 1 base to trimming and J lost 8 bases, with 11 bases between them. The CDR3 length is 14 residues. This CDR3 reads CASSESRTVEKLFF. As DNA, the CDR3 is TGTGCCAGCAGTGAATCCCGGACAGTCGAAAAACTGTTTTTT. The whole variable domain, remainder taken from reference TRBV25-1 and TRBJ1-4, is EADIYQTPRYLVIGTGKKITLECSQTMGHDKMYWYQQDPGMELHLIHYSYGVNSTEKGDLSSESTVSRIRTEHFPLTLESARPSHTSQYLCASSESRTVEKLFFGSGTQLSVL.

This chain uses TRBV5-1 with TRBJ2-1; D remains ambiguous. Trimming shortened V by 4 bases and J by 1 base, and 3 bases separated the two germline ends. Germline loops: CDR1 SGHRS, CDR2 YFSETQ. The CDR3 loop spans 12 amino acids. The chain's CDR3 is CASSASYNEQFF. The CDR3 coding sequence is TGCGCCAGCAGCGCGTCCTACAATGAGCAGTTCTTC.

The chain combines TRBV7-2 with TRBJ1-2, with a possible D match to TRBD1 (6 bases). The V end was cut by 2 bases, the J end by 4 bases, with 11 bases between. The CDR3 runs 14 residues. Germline assignment: CDR1 SGHTA and CDR2 FQGNSA. CDR3 sequence (DNA): TGTGCCAGCAGCTTAAGGACAGAAGCCTATGGCTACACCTTC. Amino acid sequence: CASSLRTEAYGYTF. Looking up the rest from reference TRBV7-2 and TRBJ1-2 gives the full variable domain: GAGVSQSPSNKVTEKGKDVELRCDPISGHTALYWYRQSLGQGLEFLIYFQGNSAPDKSGLPSDRFSAERTGGSVSTLTIQRTQQEDSAVYLCASSLRTEAYGYTFGSGTRLTVV.

The gene calls are TRBV7-9 and TRBJ2-7; D may be TRBD2 (6 bases). Germline CDR1 and CDR2: SEHNR and FQNEAQ (reference sequence). Deletions cut 4 bases from V and 5 bases from J, with 9 bases between. This CDR3 has 12 amino acids. The CDR3 DNA follows: TGTGCCAGCAGCTGGGGCGGGGACGAGCAGTACTTC. Translated: CASSWGGDEQYF. Full variable domain (rest looked up from reference TRBV7-9 and TRBJ2-7): DTGVSQNPRHKITKRGQNVTFRCDPISEHNRLYWYRQTLGQGPEFLTYFQNEAQLEKSRLLSDRFSAERPKGSFSTLEIQRTEQGDSAMYLCASSWGGDEQYFGPGTRLTVT.

The rearrangement links TRBV10-3 to TRBJ2-1, with TRBD2 matching over 9 bases. The junction had 3 bases not matched to a gene; V was cut back by 4 bases and J by 2 bases. The CDR3 runs 15 residues. Germline loops: CDR1 ENHRY, CDR2 SYGVKD. CDR3 in DNA: TGTGCCATCAGTGTAGCGGGGGCCACCTACAATGAGCAGTTCTTC. Translation: CAISVAGATYNEQFF.

The J gene is TRBJ1-2, the V gene TRBV7-2; D is perhaps TRBD1 (6 bases). Trimming cost V 5 bases and J 1 base, with 14 bases left between them. Germline CDR1 is SGHTA and CDR2 is FQGNSA. This CDR3 contains 15 residues. CDR3 residues: CASSQETGFNYGYTF. As DNA, the CDR3 is TGTGCCAGCAGCCAAGAGACAGGATTTAACTATGGCTACACCTTC. Full variable domain (outside the CDR3, taken from reference TRBV7-2 and TRBJ1-2): GAGVSQSPSNKVTEKGKDVELRCDPISGHTALYWYRQSLGQGLEFLIYFQGNSAPDKSGLPSDRFSAERTGGSVSTLTIQRTQQEDSAVYLCASSQETGFNYGYTFGSGTRLTVV.

The genes are TRBV11-2 and TRBJ2-1; D is ambiguous. Germline CDR1 reads SGHAT; CDR2 reads FQNNGV. V was cut by 2 bases and J by 6 bases, with 11 bases left in between. The CDR3 has 14 amino acids. The CDR3 DNA reads TGTGCCAGCAGCTTACCGGGTCCGATCAATGAGCAGTTCTTC. It codes for CASSLPGPINEQFF.